The 12 T cell receptor beta chains listed next were all sequenced from one sample in a study of control samples from healthy donors and cancer patients. Using immunoSEQ multiplex PCR, the repertoire was profiled, and TCRdb retains in-frame clones only, with some absent. The profile shows some 140,000 clones, about nine tenths of them singletons. Material for sequencing was PBMCs. Receptor source: a man between 45 and 60 years old with head and neck cancer.

This clone was detected a few times. The chain links TRBV9 to TRBJ1-5; no clear D. Trimming removed 0 bases from V and 1 base from J, with 8 bases in between. This CDR3 spans 15 amino acids. The germline gives CDR1 SGDLS, CDR2 YYNGEE. The CDR3 coding sequence is TGTGCCAGCAGCGTAGATGATGTGAGCAATCAGCCCCAGCATTTT. This sequence encodes CASSVDDVSNQPQHF.

V gene TRBV7-9 combines with J gene TRBJ1-6, with 9 nucleotides matching TRBD1. In germline, CDR1 is SEHNR, CDR2 FQNEAQ (reference sequence). The CDR3 has 14 amino acids. The V gene end was trimmed by 3 bases and the J gene end by 8 bases; junction bases not matched to a gene: 2. The CDR3 DNA is TGTGCCAGCAGCTTTCGACAGGGGGATTCACCCCTCCACTTT. It encodes CASSFRQGDSPLHF.

This chain links TRBV30 with TRBJ1-2; 9 bases fit TRBD1. The V segment lost 3 bases and the J segment 7 bases; nucleotides outside the gene matches: 6. The CDR3 extends over 13 amino acids. Germline CDR1 is GTSNPN and CDR2 is SVGIG (reference sequence). CDR3 amino acids: CAWRIQGAAGYTF. The DNA of the CDR3 is TGTGCCTGGAGAATACAGGGGGCAGCTGGCTACACCTTC.

The chain combines TRBV2 with TRBJ1-5, with 7 bases matching TRBD1. This CDR3 comprises 15 residues. Germline V gene sequence: CDR1 SNHLY, CDR2 FYNNEI. Trimming removed 7 bases from V and 3 bases from J; junction bases left unmatched: 9. The chain's CDR3 is CASTLGTAANQPQHF. The CDR3 DNA sequence: TGTGCCAGCACCCTGGGGACAGCGGCCAATCAGCCCCAGCATTTT.

CDR3 amino acids: CAWSSVAKNIQYF. In DNA form, the CDR3 reads TGTGCCTGGAGTTCAGTAGCCAAAAACATTCAGTACTTC. The genes are TRBV30 and TRBJ2-4; D remains ambiguous. V lost 2 bases, J lost 0 bases, and 5 bases lay in between. From germline, CDR1 is GTSNPN and CDR2 SVGIG (reference sequence). The CDR3 runs to 13 residues.

The chain is built from TRBV27 and TRBJ1-1; D might be TRBD1 (5 bases). Per the germline V gene, CDR1 is MNHEY and CDR2 is SMNVEV (reference sequence). The ends were cut back, 10 bases at V and 4 bases at J, with 19 bases in the middle. This CDR3 spans 14 amino acids. CDR3 nucleotides: TGTGCCATCCCAGGGCAAGCGGTCGGCACTGAAGCTTTCTTT. Residues: CAIPGQAVGTEAFF.

J is TRBJ1-6 and V is TRBV10-2, with 7 bases lining up with TRBD1. The CDR3 spans 14 residues. Germline trimming cut 2 bases from V and 9 bases from J; bases unmatched to any gene: 4. Per the germline V gene, CDR1 is WSHSY and CDR2 is SAAADI. In DNA, the CDR3 is TGCGCCAGCAGTGAGCAGGGGGGAATTTCACCCCTCCACTTT. Translated, it gives CASSEQGGISPLHF.

The chain uses TRBV5-6 and TRBJ1-1; D remains ambiguous. This CDR3 is built from 11 residues. Germline CDR1 SGHDT, CDR2 YYEEEE. V dropped 2 bases and J dropped 10 bases, with 9 bases sitting between them. The CDR3 spells CASSLGGIAFF. Written as DNA, the CDR3 is TGTGCCAGCAGCTTAGGAGGGATAGCTTTCTTT.

This chain links TRBV11-2 with TRBJ2-3, with 13 positions matching TRBD2. In germline, CDR1 is SGHAT, CDR2 FQNNGV. V shed 0 bases, J shed 1 base, and the junction held 7 bases outside the gene matches. This CDR3 comprises 19 residues. CDR3: CASSLEGTSGNPGTDTQYF. The CDR3 bases are TGTGCCAGCAGCTTAGAAGGGACTAGCGGGAATCCTGGCACAGATACGCAGTATTTT.

The V and J genes are TRBV11-2 and TRBJ2-2; D not certain. This CDR3 has 12 residues. Germline V CDR1 and CDR2: SGHAT, FQNNGV. V was trimmed by 3 bases and J by 5 bases, leaving 4 bases between them. The CDR3 loop reads CASSFVTGELFF. Here the CDR3 DNA reads TGTGCCAGCAGCTTTGTAACCGGGGAGCTGTTTTTT.

V gene TRBV3-1 (or the pseudogene TRBV3-2) combines with J gene TRBJ2-1, with unresolved D. The CDR3 is made up of 15 amino acids. V shed 4 bases and J shed 5 bases, with 15 bases lying between them. In germline, CDR1 is LGHDT, CDR2 YNNKEL (reference sequence). The CDR3 coding sequence is TGTGCCAGCAGCCCAATATCCTACACCGACAATGAGCAGTTCTTC. Its translation is CASSPISYTDNEQFF.

The V call is TRBV27, the J call TRBJ2-7; the D is unclear. This CDR3 is 12 amino acids long. Trimming took off 3 bases at V and 0 bases at J, with 3 bases between the two ends. From germline, CDR1 is MNHEY and CDR2 SMNVEV (reference sequence). CDR3 amino acids: CASSFNSYEQYF. DNA of the CDR3: TGTGCCAGCAGTTTCAACTCCTACGAGCAGTACTTC.